The clone carrying this TCR beta chain was seen at least ten times. The data originate from a study of T-cell reconstitution after alpha-beta-depleted transplantation in children. The authors prepared the TCRbeta library with unique molecular identifiers. Via MiXCR, TCRdb re-called the PCR reads, giving one row per CDR3 protein. The table shows about 640,000 distinct CDR3 sequences, with around 17% occurring only once. Trimming removed 3 bases from V and 12 bases from J, with 21 bases in between. The germline V gene encodes CDR1 DFQATT and CDR2 SNEGSKA (reference sequence). The CDR3 is made up of 15 amino acids.

This receptor was taken from a human donor who donated a stem cell graft to a child with acute myeloid leukemia. The sequenced sample was PBMCs from the stem cell graft donor, obtained from the stem cell graft. This sequence joins TRBV20-1 and TRBJ1-6, with D perhaps TRBD1 (5 bases). The CDR3 DNA reads as TGCAGTGCTAGGCGGGGGATGGGGGTTATTGGACCCCTCCACTTT. It is translated as CSARRGMGVIGPLHF.